This TCR beta chain emerged from a study of blood T cell repertoires in COVID-19. Study information: Nucleic acid was either cDNA or gDNA, and it came from T cells, B-cell-depleted T cells, or PBMCs.

Trimming stripped 4 bases from V and 0 bases from J, with 9 bases between. This CDR3 spans 14 amino acids. Germline-derived CDR1 and CDR2 are SGHRS and YFSETQ. The table came from immunoSEQ multiplex PCR; TCRdb's copy has only in-frame clones and leaves some out. The sample consists of roughly 460,000 clones, approximately 90% of them appearing once. This TCR derives from a man aged 18 to 29 with COVID-19, enrolled during active disease. Sequencing input: peripheral blood. The genes are TRBV5-1 and TRBJ2-3; no clear D gene. In DNA form, the CDR3 reads TGCGCCAGCAGCACACGTCTTAGCACAGATACGCAGTATTTT. The encoded protein is CASSTRLSTDTQYF.